This TCR beta chain was found in a study of shared clonotypes between healthy human individuals (dated by TCRdb to between 2020 and 2021). Regarding the complete study: A couple of women and three men aged 18 to 49 years were included in the cohort. Per donor, three plates each were used for CD4 naive and CD4 memory, two for CD8 naive, and one for CD8 memory. To estimate repertoire size and how much clonotype sharing occurs between individuals, the study deeply sequenced the blood TCR repertoires of a handful of healthy adults. Libraries were prepared and TCR repertoires were sequenced by different laboratories using diverse techniques, in order to increase sequencing depth and limit assay-specific biases. Each donor's leukapheresis produced roughly between roughly 0.85 and 9.5 billion PBMCs. Here is what the overall study found, with its caveats: Across a few donors, approximately 5% of naive CD4, approximately 3.6% of naive CD8, about 2.3% of memory CD4, and 0.3% to 0.45% of memory CD8 clonotypes were shared. Only blood was sampled, and tissue TCR repertoires likely differ from those in blood. Clonotypes shared by all four sorted-subset donors showed higher generation probabilities than non-shared clonotypes. Estimated clonotype richness was generally larger for naive than for memory subsets. Incomplete sequencing was indicated by rarefaction of sorted-subset datasets, despite the large sequencing depth. Based on pairwise subsampling, the degree of clonotype sharing among donors was expected to be affected by sequencing depth. Because the study included only a small number of donors, the genetic and exposure-history diversity represented was limited.

TCR CDR3 regions were amplified from genomic DNA by multiplex PCR using the deep immunoSEQ assay. For each cell subset, the extracted genomic DNA was distributed evenly across all wells of several immunoSEQ 96-well plates, and each plate served as one replicate. For sorted subsets, roughly 200 ng of genomic DNA, equivalent to around 29,000 T cell genomes, went into each replicate PCR. Purified libraries were quantified with a Qubit 3.0 fluorometer, sized on a Bioanalyzer 2100, and re-quantified with the KAPA Library Quantification kit. A separate single-read 150-cycle Illumina NextSeq 550 flow cell was used to sequence each immunoSEQ 96-well plate. Concerning the study's data processing: The immunoSEQ output contained only junctional sequences without quality scores, so filtering could not match that applied to full-length reads. To assign V/J genes and CDR3, sequences were annotated using PyIR, a Python wrapper for IgBLAST v1.9, with IMGT germline references. Any read was removed if the V/J assignment was weak (E-value above 1e-6), the CDR3 was missing, or the read contained stop codons, out-of-frame junctions, or ambiguous translated residues. V3J clonotypes were defined as sequences sharing the same inferred V gene, J gene, and CDR3 amino acid sequence. Percentage overlap between repertoires was computed as shared unique clonotypes divided by the size of the smaller repertoire. Richness of each repertoire was evaluated using RTK rarefaction, the Chao1 estimator, and Recon v2.1 estimates of unobserved clonotypes. Generation probabilities for all TCRbeta clonotypes obtained by the gDNA method from a handful of donors were computed using OLGA. In its TCRdb copy, this immuneACCESS table keeps in-frame sequences only and misses some clones. Where compared with another copy, unresolved V genes explain less than half of these, and the others have no known cause. V and J calls and clone size are those listed in that table; D and trimming were worked out from the DNA. This sample has just over 2,000,000 clones in its table, and 85% to 95% of those were observed once. Of the sample, 0.13% is held by the ten largest clones.

The donors were healthy, HIV-negative adults who had no recently reported acute infections or vaccinations. Every donor was a Caucasian adult residing in Nashville, Tennessee, USA. CD4+ T cells were enriched through magnetic negative selection, after which naive cells were positively selected on CD45RA and the remaining negative fraction served as the memory subset. Blood was collected by leukapheresis, and PBMCs were isolated by Ficoll-Histopaque density gradient centrifugation and then cryopreserved in liquid nitrogen vapor phase. Purity and quantity of every magnetically sorted T cell population were checked by analytical flow cytometry. From each sorted fraction, genomic DNA was isolated and quantified by UV absorbance on a Nanodrop 2000c. At the junction V is shortened by 2 bases and J by 2 bases; bases outside the gene matches: 6. Via the germline V gene, CDR1 is SGHVS and CDR2 FQNEAQ. The CDR3 numbers 17 residues from cysteine through phenylalanine. Just the 51-base CDR3 DNA is kept, in frame starting at base 1.

As regards this clone: This clone's antigen is unknown. No much larger clone is present one base from it, and per-base qualities are unavailable.

Sample: naive CD4+ T cells sorted from blood. Reading the label with the study, this specimen's cell subset or site is: CD45RA+ positively selected. The chain links TRBV7-8 with TRBJ2-3; a stretch of 11 junction bases matches TRBD1. This receptor was taken from a man younger than 35 in good health. The DNA sequence follows: TGTGCCAGCAGCTTACCCATGGACAGGGGGCCCACAGATACGCAGTATTTT. Its protein reads: CASSLPMDRGPTDTQYF.